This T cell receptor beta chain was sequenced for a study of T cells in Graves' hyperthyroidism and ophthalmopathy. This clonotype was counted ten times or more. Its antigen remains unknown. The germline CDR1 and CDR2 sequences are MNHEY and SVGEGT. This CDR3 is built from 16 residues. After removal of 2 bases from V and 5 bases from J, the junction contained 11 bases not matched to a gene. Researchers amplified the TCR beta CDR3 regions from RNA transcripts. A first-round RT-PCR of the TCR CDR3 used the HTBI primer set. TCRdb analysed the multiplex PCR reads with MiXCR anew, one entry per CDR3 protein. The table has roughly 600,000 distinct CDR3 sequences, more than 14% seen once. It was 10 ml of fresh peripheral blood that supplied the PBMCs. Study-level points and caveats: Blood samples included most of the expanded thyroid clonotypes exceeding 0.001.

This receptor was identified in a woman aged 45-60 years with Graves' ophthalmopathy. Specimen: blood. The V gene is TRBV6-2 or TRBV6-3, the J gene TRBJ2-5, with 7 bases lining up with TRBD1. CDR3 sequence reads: CASSYRQGRFVETQYF. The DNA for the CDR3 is TGTGCCAGCAGTTACAGACAGGGAAGGTTTGTGGAGACCCAGTACTTC.